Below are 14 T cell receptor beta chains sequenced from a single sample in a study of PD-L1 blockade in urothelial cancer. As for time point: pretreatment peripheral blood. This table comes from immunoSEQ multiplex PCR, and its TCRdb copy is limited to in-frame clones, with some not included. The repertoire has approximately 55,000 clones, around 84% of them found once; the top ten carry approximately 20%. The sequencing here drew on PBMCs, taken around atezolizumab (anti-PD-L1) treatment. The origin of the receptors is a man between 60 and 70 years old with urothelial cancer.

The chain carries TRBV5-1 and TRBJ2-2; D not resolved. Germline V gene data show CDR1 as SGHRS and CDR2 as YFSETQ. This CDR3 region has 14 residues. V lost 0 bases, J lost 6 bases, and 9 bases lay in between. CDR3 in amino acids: CASSLVPTPGELFF. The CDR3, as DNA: TGCGCCAGCAGCTTGGTACCAACACCCGGGGAGCTGTTTTTT.

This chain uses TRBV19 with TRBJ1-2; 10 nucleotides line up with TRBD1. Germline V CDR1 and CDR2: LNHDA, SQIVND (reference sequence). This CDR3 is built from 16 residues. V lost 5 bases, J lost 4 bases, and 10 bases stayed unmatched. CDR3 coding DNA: TGTGCCAGTAGTCCCTACAACCGGGACAGGGGCTATGGCTACACCTTC. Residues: CASSPYNRDRGYGYTF.

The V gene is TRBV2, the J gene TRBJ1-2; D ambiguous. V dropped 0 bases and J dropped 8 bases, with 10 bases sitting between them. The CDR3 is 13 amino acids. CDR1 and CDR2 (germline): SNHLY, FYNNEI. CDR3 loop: CASSEAGVRGYTF. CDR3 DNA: TGTGCCAGCAGTGAAGCCGGAGTTCGGGGCTACACCTTC.

The CDR3 region is CASSPQGVYEQYF. CDR3 nucleotide sequence: TGTGCCAGCAGCCCCCAAGGGGTCTACGAGCAGTACTTC. The V and J genes are TRBV5-4 and TRBJ2-7, with D possibly matching TRBD1 (5 bases). The CDR3 sequence is 13 residues long. Trimming removed 4 bases from V and 3 bases from J, with 11 bases in between. Germline CDR1 and CDR2: SGHNT and YYREEE (reference sequence).

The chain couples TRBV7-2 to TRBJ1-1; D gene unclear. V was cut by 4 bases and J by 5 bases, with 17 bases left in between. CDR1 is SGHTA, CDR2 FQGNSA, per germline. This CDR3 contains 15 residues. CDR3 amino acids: CASSSRVLSRTEAFF. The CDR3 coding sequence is TGTGCCAGCAGCTCCCGGGTCCTAAGTAGGACTGAAGCTTTCTTT.

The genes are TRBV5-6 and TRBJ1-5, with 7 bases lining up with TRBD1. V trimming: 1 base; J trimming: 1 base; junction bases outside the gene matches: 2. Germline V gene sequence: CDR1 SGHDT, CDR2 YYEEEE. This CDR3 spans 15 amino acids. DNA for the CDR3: TGTGCCAGCAGCTTGCGGGACAGAAGCAATCAGCCCCAGCATTTT. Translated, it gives CASSLRDRSNQPQHF.

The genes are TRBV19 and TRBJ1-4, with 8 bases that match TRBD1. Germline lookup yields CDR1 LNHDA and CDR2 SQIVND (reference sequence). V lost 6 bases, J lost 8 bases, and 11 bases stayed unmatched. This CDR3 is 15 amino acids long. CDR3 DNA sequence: TGTGCCAGTAGCAACCTTCGGACAGGGAACGAAAAACTGTTTTTT. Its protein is CASSNLRTGNEKLFF. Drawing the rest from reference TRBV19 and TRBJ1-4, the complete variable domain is DGGITQSPKYLFRKEGQNVTLSCEQNLNHDAMYWYRQDPGQGLRLIYYSQIVNDFQKGDIAEGYSVSREKKESFPLTVTSAQKNPTAFYLCASSNLRTGNEKLFFGSGTQLSVL.

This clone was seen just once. This CDR3 reads CASSLGTAPGETQYF. In DNA form, the CDR3 reads TGTGCCAGCAGCTTGGGGACAGCTCCTGGGGAGACCCAGTACTTC. The rearrangement links TRBV5-4 to TRBJ2-5; D may be TRBD1 (6 bases). V was cut by 0 bases and J by 5 bases, with 14 bases left in between. The length of the CDR3 is 15 residues. Per the germline V gene, CDR1 is SGHNT and CDR2 is YYREEE (reference sequence).

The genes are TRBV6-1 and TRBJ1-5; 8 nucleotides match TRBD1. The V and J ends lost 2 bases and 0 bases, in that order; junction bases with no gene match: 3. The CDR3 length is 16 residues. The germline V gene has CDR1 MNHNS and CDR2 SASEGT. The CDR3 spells CASSEQGARSNQPQHF. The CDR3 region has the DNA TGTGCCAGCAGTGAACAGGGGGCTCGTAGCAATCAGCCCCAGCATTTT.

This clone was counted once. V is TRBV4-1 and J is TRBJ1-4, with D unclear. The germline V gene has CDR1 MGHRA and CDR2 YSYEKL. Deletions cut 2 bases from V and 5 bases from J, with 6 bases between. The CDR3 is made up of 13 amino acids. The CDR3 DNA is TGCGCCAGCAGCCAAAGCCACAATGAAAAACTGTTTTTT. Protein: CASSQSHNEKLFF.

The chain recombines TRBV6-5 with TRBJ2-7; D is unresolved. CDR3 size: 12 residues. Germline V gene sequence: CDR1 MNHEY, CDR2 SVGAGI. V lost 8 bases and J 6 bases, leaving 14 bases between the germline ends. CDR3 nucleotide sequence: TGTGCCAGCTGCCGGGTACCCTCCGAGCAGTACTTC. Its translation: CASCRVPSEQYF.

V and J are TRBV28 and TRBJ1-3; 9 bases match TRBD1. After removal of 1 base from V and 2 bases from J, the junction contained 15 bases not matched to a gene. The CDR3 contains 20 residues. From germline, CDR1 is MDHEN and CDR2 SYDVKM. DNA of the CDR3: TGTGCCAGCAGTTTATACTCCGGGACAGGGTTGGATATGGCTGGAAACACCATATATTTT. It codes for CASSLYSGTGLDMAGNTIYF.

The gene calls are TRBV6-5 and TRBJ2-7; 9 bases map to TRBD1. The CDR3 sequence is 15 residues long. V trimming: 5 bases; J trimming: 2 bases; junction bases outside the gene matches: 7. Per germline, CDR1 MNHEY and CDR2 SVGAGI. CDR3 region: CASSKTGTGTYEQYF. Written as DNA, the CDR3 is TGTGCCAGCAGTAAAACCGGGACAGGGACCTACGAGCAGTACTTC.

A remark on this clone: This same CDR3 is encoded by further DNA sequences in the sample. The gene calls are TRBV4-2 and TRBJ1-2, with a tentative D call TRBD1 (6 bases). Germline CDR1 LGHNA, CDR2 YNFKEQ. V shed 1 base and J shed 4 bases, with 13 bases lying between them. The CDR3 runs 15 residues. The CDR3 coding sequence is TGTGCCAGCAGCCAAGTTACAGGGACGAGCTATGGCTACACCTTC. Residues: CASSQVTGTSYGYTF.